This entry features one T cell receptor beta chain sequence. The data belong to a study of T-cell memory formation after mild COVID-19. TCRdb itself ran the 5' RACE reads through MiXCR, one entry per CDR3 protein. In the table there are approximately 110,000 distinct CDR3 sequences, about 20% of which are singletons. This CDR3 has 14 residues. Trimming took 4 bases from V and 9 from J, leaving 16 bases between them. Germline V CDR1 and CDR2: SEHNR, FQNEAQ (reference sequence). V usage is TRBV7-9 and J usage is TRBJ2-1, with TRBD1 as a possible D gene (6 bases). The clonotype comes from a man aged 18 to 29 who had mild COVID-19 (a few samples of this study predate the infection). Cell type and time point are not known. Sample: PBMCs or a T cell subset sorted from them (not recorded which). The chain's CDR3 is CASSSRDIPGEQFF. The CDR3 nucleotides are TGTGCCAGCAGCTCCCGGGACATTCCTGGTGAGCAGTTCTTC.